Presented here are 15 T cell receptor beta chains from one specimen sequenced in a study of blood T cell repertoires in COVID-19. Profiling relied on immunoSEQ multiplex PCR, and the TCRdb table lists in-frame clones only, not all of them. The sample has roughly 120,000 clones, approximately 90% seen once. Sequenced sample: peripheral blood. These receptors were collected from an older woman who had recovered from COVID-19.

This clone was found a few times. This sequence joins TRBV7-3 and TRBJ2-7, with D possibly being TRBD2 (5 bases). This CDR3 is built from 12 residues. Per the germline V gene, CDR1 is SGHTA and CDR2 is FQGTGA. Trimming left V 4 bases short and J 7 bases short, with 11 bases between. CDR3 DNA: TGTGCCAGCAGCTCAGTACGGGGAGAGCAGTACTTC. Protein: CASSSVRGEQYF.

The V gene is TRBV5-1, the J gene TRBJ2-2; 10 bases are a match to TRBD1. Germline V gene sequence: CDR1 SGHRS, CDR2 YFSETQ. The CDR3 length is 15 residues. V dropped 3 bases and J dropped 1; count of bases not matched to a gene: 0. As DNA, the CDR3 is TGCGCCAGCAGCTGGGACAGGGGGAACACCGGGGAGCTGTTTTTT. Translated, it gives CASSWDRGNTGELFF.

This chain connects TRBV10-3 to TRBJ2-1; tentative D call: TRBD2 (6 bases). V shed 3 bases and J shed 5 bases, with 17 bases lying between them. CDR3 length: 16 residues. Germline lookup yields CDR1 ENHRY and CDR2 SYGVKD. The CDR3 protein is CAISETLGGNDNEQFF. DNA for the CDR3: TGTGCCATCAGTGAAACTCTCGGGGGAAACGACAATGAGCAGTTCTTC.

The chain recombines TRBV2 with TRBJ1-1; 7 bases are a match to TRBD1. CDR1 is SNHLY and CDR2 is FYNNEI in the germline V gene. This CDR3 is built from 13 residues. V shed 6 bases and J 7 bases; nucleotides not matched to a gene: 8. CDR3 sequence reads: CASRATGASEAFF. The CDR3 nucleotides read TGTGCCAGCAGGGCAACAGGGGCCAGTGAAGCTTTCTTT.

The V gene is TRBV7-3, the J gene TRBJ2-1; a weak D match, TRBD2 (5 bases). This CDR3 comprises 14 residues. CDR1 SGHTA and CDR2 FQGTGA come from the germline V gene. V lost 1 base and J lost 4, with 8 bases in between. This chain's CDR3 is CASSLRRAYNEQFF. The DNA of the CDR3 is TGTGCCAGCAGCTTAAGGCGGGCTTACAATGAGCAGTTCTTC.

The chain carries TRBV5-4 and TRBJ1-4; possibly TRBD1 for D (6 bases). The V end was cut by 0 bases, the J end by 8 bases, with 20 bases between. Looked up from germline, CDR1 is SGHNT and CDR2 is YYREEE (reference sequence). The CDR3 sequence is 17 residues long. The CDR3 protein is CASSLEADGGAREKLFF. The DNA of the CDR3 is TGTGCCAGCAGCTTGGAGGCAGATGGGGGGGCTAGGGAAAAACTGTTTTTT.

The V gene is TRBV11-2, the J gene TRBJ2-7; 10 bases agree with TRBD2. J lost 3 bases, V lost 6 bases, and 11 bases had no gene match. The CDR3 is 16 amino acids. Germline loops: CDR1 SGHAT, CDR2 FQNNGV. The DNA for the CDR3 is TGTGCCAGCAGACCAAATAGCGGGGGGCACCACTACGAGCAGTACTTC. It codes for CASRPNSGGHHYEQYF.

The chain joins TRBV7-2 to TRBJ2-5; 15 bases fit TRBD2. Germline V gene lookup returns CDR1 SGHTA and CDR2 FQGNSA. V was clipped by 5 bases and J by 0 bases; unmatched bases: 4. CDR3 length: 17 residues. The DNA of the CDR3 is TGTGCCAGCAGCCCCGGGACTAGCGGGGGGTACCAAGAGACCCAGTACTTC. It specifies CASSPGTSGGYQETQYF.

The chain uses TRBV4-3 and TRBJ2-7, with TRBD1 matching 8 bases. The CDR3 runs to 17 residues. The germline CDR1 and CDR2 sequences are LGHNA and YSLEER. Trimming cost V 0 bases and J 8 bases; bases outside gene matches: 15. This CDR3 is CASSQDPRAAGGEKQYF. The DNA of the CDR3 is TGCGCCAGCAGCCAAGATCCCAGGGCGGCAGGGGGCGAAAAGCAGTACTTC.

The chain combines TRBV27 with TRBJ2-2; tentatively, D is TRBD2 (7 bases). The CDR3 totals 15 residues. Trimming stripped 8 bases from V and 1 base from J, with 14 bases between. The germline CDR1 and CDR2 sequences are MNHEY and SMNVEV (reference sequence). The CDR3 sequence: CASAQRGGNTGELFF. In DNA, the CDR3 is TGTGCCAGCGCCCAAAGGGGGGGGAACACCGGGGAGCTGTTTTTT.

The chain links TRBV18 to TRBJ1-4; D is undetermined. The CDR3 sequence is 15 residues long. Trimming left V 3 bases short and J 6 bases short, with 14 bases between. Germline lookup yields CDR1 KGHSH and CDR2 LQKENI. The CDR3 region is CASSPSGQGYEKLFF. CDR3 nucleotides: TGTGCCAGCTCACCGAGCGGCCAAGGGTATGAAAAACTGTTTTTT. Full variable domain (missing parts from reference TRBV18 and TRBJ1-4): NAGVMQNPRHLVRRRGQEARLRCSPMKGHSHVYWYRQLPEEGLKFMVYLQKENIIDESGMPKERFSAEFPKEGPSILRIQQVVRGDSAAYFCASSPSGQGYEKLFFGSGTQLSVL.

The chain carries TRBV2 and TRBJ1-2, with D hard to call. The germline V and J ends were trimmed by 10 bases and 8 bases, with 29 bases remaining between them. The CDR3 contains 16 residues. Germline loops: CDR1 SNHLY, CDR2 FYNNEI. The CDR3 here is CATQTREPNLWGGYTF. The CDR3 DNA reads TGTGCCACACAGACCCGGGAGCCAAACCTTTGGGGAGGCTACACCTTC. Complete variable domain (other parts from reference TRBV2 and TRBJ1-2): EPEVTQTPSHQVTQMGQEVILRCVPISNHLYFYWYRQILGQKVEFLVSFYNNEISEKSEIFDDQFSVERPDGSNFTLKIRSTKLEDSAMYFCATQTREPNLWGGYTFGSGTRLTVV.

The rearrangement joins TRBV7-8 to TRBJ2-6; a weak D match, TRBD1 (6 bases). CDR1 is SGHVS, CDR2 FQNEAQ, per germline. Trimming removed 6 bases from V and 0 bases from J, with 12 bases in between. This CDR3 region has 16 residues. The CDR3 loop reads CASSRRQVSGANVLTF. Here the CDR3 DNA reads TGTGCCAGCAGTCGTCGACAGGTCTCTGGGGCCAACGTCCTGACTTTC.

The V call is TRBV7-3, the J call TRBJ2-2, with 8 bases lining up with TRBD1. V trimming: 5 bases; J trimming: 2 bases; junction bases outside the gene matches: 7. The CDR3 is 16 residues long. From germline, CDR1 is SGHTA and CDR2 FQGTGA. CDR3: CASSEQGVGNTGELFF. CDR3 coding DNA: TGTGCCAGCAGCGAACAGGGGGTTGGCAACACCGGGGAGCTGTTTTTT. The whole variable domain, remainder taken from reference TRBV7-3 and TRBJ2-2, is GAGVSQTPSNKVTEKGKYVELRCDPISGHTALYWYRQSLGQGPEFLIYFQGTGAADDSGLPNDRFFAVRPEGSVSTLKIQRTERGDSAVYLCASSEQGVGNTGELFFGEGSRLTVL.

The chain is built from TRBV15 and TRBJ1-5; TRBD1 matches at 8 bases. Germline V gives CDR1 LNHNV, CDR2 YYDKDF (reference sequence). This CDR3 spans 18 amino acids. Trimming at V came to 11 bases and at J to 0 bases, leaving 18 bases not matched to a gene. The CDR3 is CAALEYDRGRASNQPQHF. DNA of the CDR3: TGTGCCGCCCTAGAATACGACAGGGGACGGGCTAGCAATCAGCCCCAGCATTTT. Filled out from reference TRBV15 and TRBJ1-5, the complete variable domain reads DAMVIQNPRYQVTQFGKPVTLSCSQTLNHNVMYWYQQKSSQAPKLLFHYYDKDFNNEADTPDNFQSRRPNTSFCFLDIRSPGLGDTAMYLCAALEYDRGRASNQPQHFGDGTRLSIL.